Listed below are T cell receptor beta chains from one sample, sequenced in a study of response to subunit inactivated influenza vaccine. TCRdb re-called the RT-PCR reads with MiXCR, one entry per CDR3 protein. Of roughly 550,000 distinct CDR3 sequences listed, under 25% were seen once; the top ten hold roughly 2.8%. These data were also reused for a study on T cells expressing NK-cell markers.

The sequencing used CD4+ T cells sorted from PBMCs, collected roughly 13 days after vaccination. The receptors were gathered from a man between 50 and 59 years old who received an inactivated influenza vaccine. Both conserved end residues are part of each CDR3.

TRBV6-5,CASSYSVGGASYEQYF
TRBV3-1,CASSQDGIGTSGDVDTQYF
TRBV9,CASSVVAGAGSDTQYF
TRBV4-2,CASSQVYGTSVYEQFF
TRBV14,CASSQRVRYEQYF
TRBV20-1,CSAHPATGTDTQYF
TRBV12-3/TRBV12-4,CASSSSAVGGRSYTF
TRBV14,CASSPGQWTDTQYF
TRBV7-9,CASRGQGAFNEQFF
TRBV12-3/TRBV12-4,CASRPGQGWSSPLHF
TRBV5-1,CASSLKGGETQYF
TRBV18,CASSPTSGEQYF
TRBV6-5,CASSYDRGTTEAFF
TRBV12-3/TRBV12-4,CASSSFAGDHTF
TRBV29-1,CSAGSGQGAYEQYF
TRBV7-4,CASSYEEGGRLVNQPQHF
TRBV7-9,CASSRTDRYSYNEQFF
TRBV20-1,CSARVRASGNNEQFF
TRBV30,CAWSVSTRGEAFF
TRBV9,CASSPLEGEKLFF
TRBV5-5,CASSSGFLAKNIQYF
TRBV12-3/TRBV12-4,CASSFIGGSVTYEQYF
TRBV9,CASSVEESYNEQFF
TRBV12-3/TRBV12-4,CASSLGQGQGPQHF
TRBV28,CASRTGSQLTGELFF
TRBV7-2,CASSLQLAALLGAQQYF
TRBV7-9,CASSLDPTGTEAFF
TRBV20-1,CSARSTQETQYF
TRBV12-3/TRBV12-4,CASNPGGYGYTF
TRBV20-1,CSASQGITEASF
TRBV5-1,CASTASELSTDTQYF
TRBV20-1,CSASLAGGGTQYF
TRBV2,CAMAPRVTQYF
TRBV11-3,CASTAGPQETQYF
TRBV5-6,CASSRLQGGLNLNTEAFF
TRBV20-1,CSAADRLDEQFF
TRBV18,CASSPIGDGYRALNEKLFF
TRBV10-3,CAISERQGDQPQHF
TRBV29-1,CSAGDNFNEKLFF
TRBV10-3,CAISKLAGGFQGTGELFF
TRBV5-1,CASSWDRGKRYEQYF
TRBV7-9,CASSRAPGEVWETQYF
TRBV7-2,CASSLAREQETQYF
TRBV29-1,CSVGQINEQFF
TRBV5-5,CASSLRVRLVADTQYF
TRBV28,CASSLTHTQYF
TRBV6-5,CASSHEQGGNTIYF
TRBV20-1,CSAVSGSSDGEQFF
TRBV6-5,CASSYGGTNQETQYF
TRBV28,CASSEVPPDTQYF
TRBV10-3,CAISEREPRDTQYF
TRBV7-9,CASSLRSGWPQHF
TRBV5-1,CASSLGSVGSTDTQYF
TRBV12-3/TRBV12-4,CASSETPEKLFF
TRBV10-3,CATTAVPQETQYF